This TCR beta chain was documented in a study of blood T cell repertoires in COVID-19. About the study: Some COVID-19 samples were acute and others convalescent; all came from the United States, Italy and Spain. The analysed material was cDNA or gDNA that came from T cells, B-cell-depleted T cells, or PBMCs.

From germline, CDR1 is MGHRA and CDR2 YSYEKL. J gave up 7 bases and V 0 bases, and 9 bases lay outside the gene matches. The CDR3 spans 16 residues. Original handling: Amplification with reference gene primers provided the estimates of nucleated cell counts. Only in-frame clones appear in the TCRdb table, and some are missing; sequencing was by immunoSEQ multiplex PCR. V, J and clone size were drawn from that table, and D and trimming were deduced from the DNA. The table includes hundreds of thousands of clones, 86% detected once. The sample was peripheral blood. This rearrangement joins TRBV4-1 to TRBJ2-3, with 8 nucleotides matching TRBD2. The TCR originated in a woman in her 30s with active or convalescent COVID-19. The DNA for the CDR3 is TGCGCCAGCAGCCAAGAAGTCTCGGGAGGGCCTAATACGCAGTATTTT. It yields the protein CASSQEVSGGPNTQYF.